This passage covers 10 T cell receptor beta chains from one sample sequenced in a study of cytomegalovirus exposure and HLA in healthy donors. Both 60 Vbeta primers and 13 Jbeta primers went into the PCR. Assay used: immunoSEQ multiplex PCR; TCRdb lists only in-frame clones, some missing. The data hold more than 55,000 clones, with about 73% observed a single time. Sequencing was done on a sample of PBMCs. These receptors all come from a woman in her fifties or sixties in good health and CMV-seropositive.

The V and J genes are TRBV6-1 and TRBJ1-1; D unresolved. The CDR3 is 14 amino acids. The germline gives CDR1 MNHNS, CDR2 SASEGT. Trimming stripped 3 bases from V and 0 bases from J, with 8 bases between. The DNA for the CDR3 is TGTGCCAGCAGTGAGCGCGCGGTGAACACTGAAGCTTTCTTT. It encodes CASSERAVNTEAFF.

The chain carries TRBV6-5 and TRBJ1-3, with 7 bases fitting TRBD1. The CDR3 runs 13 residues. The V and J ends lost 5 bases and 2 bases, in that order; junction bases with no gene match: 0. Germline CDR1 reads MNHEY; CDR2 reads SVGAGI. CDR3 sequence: CASSGTAGNTIYF. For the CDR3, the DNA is TGTGCCAGCAGTGGGACAGCTGGAAACACCATATATTTT.

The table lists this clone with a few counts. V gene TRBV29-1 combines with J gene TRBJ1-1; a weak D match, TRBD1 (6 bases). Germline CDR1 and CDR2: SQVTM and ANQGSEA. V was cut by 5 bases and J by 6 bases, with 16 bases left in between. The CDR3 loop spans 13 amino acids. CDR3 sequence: CSVLVQGLSEAFF. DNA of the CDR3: TGCAGCGTTTTAGTACAGGGATTGTCTGAAGCTTTCTTT.

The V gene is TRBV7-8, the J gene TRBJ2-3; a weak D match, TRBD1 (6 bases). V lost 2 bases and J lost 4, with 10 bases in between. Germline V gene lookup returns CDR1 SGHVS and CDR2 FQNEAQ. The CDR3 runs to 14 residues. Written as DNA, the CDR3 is TGTGCCAGCAGCTTACTGGGGGCGGCAGATACGCAGTATTTT. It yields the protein CASSLLGAADTQYF.

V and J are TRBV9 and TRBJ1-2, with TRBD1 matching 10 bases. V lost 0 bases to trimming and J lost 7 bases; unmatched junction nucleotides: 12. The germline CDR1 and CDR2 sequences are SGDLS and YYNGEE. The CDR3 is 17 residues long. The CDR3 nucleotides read TGTGCCAGCAGCGTAGACCCCAGCGGGACAGGGGTTTCTGGCTACACCTTC. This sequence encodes CASSVDPSGTGVSGYTF.

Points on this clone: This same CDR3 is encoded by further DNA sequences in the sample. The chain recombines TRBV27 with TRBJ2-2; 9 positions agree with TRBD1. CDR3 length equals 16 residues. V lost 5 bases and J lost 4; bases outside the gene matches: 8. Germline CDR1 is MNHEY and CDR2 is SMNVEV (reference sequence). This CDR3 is CASSPRGQGSTGELFF. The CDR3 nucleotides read TGTGCCAGCAGTCCGCGCGGACAGGGGTCCACCGGGGAGCTGTTTTTT.

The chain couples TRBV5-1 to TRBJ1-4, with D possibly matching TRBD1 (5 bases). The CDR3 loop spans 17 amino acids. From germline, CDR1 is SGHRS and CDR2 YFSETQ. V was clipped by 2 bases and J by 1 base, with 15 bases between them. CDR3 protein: CASSFFRGVGTNEKLFF. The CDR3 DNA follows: TGCGCCAGCAGCTTTTTTAGGGGCGTCGGAACTAATGAAAAACTGTTTTTT. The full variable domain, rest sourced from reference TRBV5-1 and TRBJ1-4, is KAGVTQTPRYLIKTRGQQVTLSCSPISGHRSVSWYQQTPGQGLQFLFEYFSETQRNKGNFPGRFSGRQFSNSRSEMNVSTLELGDSALYLCASSFFRGVGTNEKLFFGSGTQLSVL.

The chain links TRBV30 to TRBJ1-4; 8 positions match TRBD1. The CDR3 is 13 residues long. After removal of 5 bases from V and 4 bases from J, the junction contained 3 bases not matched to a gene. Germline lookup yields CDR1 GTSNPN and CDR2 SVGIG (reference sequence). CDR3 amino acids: CAWSGQVNEKLFF. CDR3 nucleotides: TGTGCCTGGTCGGGACAGGTTAATGAAAAACTGTTTTTT.

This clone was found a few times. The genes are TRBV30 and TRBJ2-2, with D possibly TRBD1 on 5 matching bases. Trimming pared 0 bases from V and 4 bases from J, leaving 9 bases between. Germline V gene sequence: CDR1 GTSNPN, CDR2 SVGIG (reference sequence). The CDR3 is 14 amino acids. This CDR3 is CAWSVRRGTGELFF. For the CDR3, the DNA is TGTGCCTGGAGTGTACGAAGGGGCACCGGGGAGCTGTTTTTT.

The CDR3 nucleotides are TGTGCCAGCTGTCGGGGGGGCGCAGAGACCCAGTACTTC. This translates into CASCRGGAETQYF. The chain links TRBV18 to TRBJ2-5, with 8 positions matching TRBD2. Unmatched junction bases numbered 5, after V lost 7 bases and J lost 4 bases. The germline V gene encodes CDR1 KGHSH and CDR2 LQKENI. CDR3 length: 13 residues.